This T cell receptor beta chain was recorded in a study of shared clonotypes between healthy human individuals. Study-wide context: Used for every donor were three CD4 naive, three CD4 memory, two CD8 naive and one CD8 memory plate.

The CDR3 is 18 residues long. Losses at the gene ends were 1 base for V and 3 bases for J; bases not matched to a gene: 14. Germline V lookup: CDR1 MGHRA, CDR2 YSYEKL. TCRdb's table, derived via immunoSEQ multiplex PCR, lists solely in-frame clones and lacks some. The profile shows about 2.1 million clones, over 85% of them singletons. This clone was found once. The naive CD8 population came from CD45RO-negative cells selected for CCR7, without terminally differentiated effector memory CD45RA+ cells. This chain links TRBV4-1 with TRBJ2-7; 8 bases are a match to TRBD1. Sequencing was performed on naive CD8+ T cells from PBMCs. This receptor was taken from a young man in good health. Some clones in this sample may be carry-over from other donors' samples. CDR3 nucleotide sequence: TGCGCCAGCAGCCAAGCTAGCACAAACAGGGGGTACTACTACGAGCAGTACTTC. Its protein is CASSQASTNRGYYYEQYF.